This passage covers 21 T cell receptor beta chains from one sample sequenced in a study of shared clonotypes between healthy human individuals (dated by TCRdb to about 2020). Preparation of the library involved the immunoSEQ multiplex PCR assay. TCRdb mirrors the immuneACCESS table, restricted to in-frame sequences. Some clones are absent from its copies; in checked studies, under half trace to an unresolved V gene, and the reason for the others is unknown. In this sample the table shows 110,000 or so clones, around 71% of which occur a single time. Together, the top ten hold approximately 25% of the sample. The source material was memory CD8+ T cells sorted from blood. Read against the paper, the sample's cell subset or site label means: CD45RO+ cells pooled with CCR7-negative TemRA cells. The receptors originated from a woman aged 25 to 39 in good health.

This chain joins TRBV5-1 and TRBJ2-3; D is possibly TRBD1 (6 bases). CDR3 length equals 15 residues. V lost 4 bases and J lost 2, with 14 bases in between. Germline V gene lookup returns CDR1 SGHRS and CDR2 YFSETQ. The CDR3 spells CASSGNRDNTDTQYF. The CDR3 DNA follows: TGCGCCAGCAGCGGTAACCGGGACAACACAGATACGCAGTATTTT. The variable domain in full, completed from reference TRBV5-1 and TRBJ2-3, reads KAGVTQTPRYLIKTRGQQVTLSCSPISGHRSVSWYQQTPGQGLQFLFEYFSETQRNKGNFPGRFSGRQFSNSRSEMNVSTLELGDSALYLCASSGNRDNTDTQYFGPGTRLTVL.

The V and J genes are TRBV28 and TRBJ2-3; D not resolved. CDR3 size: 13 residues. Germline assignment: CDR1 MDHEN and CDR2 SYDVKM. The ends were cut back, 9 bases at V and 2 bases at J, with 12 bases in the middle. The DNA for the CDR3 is TGTGCCAGTAAAACGGCCTTCACAGATACGCAGTATTTT. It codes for CASKTAFTDTQYF.

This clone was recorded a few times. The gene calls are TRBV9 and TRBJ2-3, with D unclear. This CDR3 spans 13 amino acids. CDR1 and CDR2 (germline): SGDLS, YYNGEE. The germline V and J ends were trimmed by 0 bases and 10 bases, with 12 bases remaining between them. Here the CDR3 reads CASSVGSPHPQYF. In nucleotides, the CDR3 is TGTGCCAGCAGCGTAGGGTCCCCACATCCGCAGTATTTT. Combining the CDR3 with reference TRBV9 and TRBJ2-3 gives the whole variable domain DSGVTQTPKHLITATGQRVTLRCSPRSGDLSVYWYQQSLDQGLQFLIQYYNGEERAKGNILERFSAQQFPDLHSELNLSSLELGDSALYFCASSVGSPHPQYFGPGTRLTVL.

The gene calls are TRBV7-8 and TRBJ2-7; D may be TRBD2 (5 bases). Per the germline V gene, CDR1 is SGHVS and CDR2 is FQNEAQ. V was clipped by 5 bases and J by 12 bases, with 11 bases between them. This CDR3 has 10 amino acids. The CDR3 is CASSDGLAYF. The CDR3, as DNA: TGTGCCAGCAGCGACGGACTGGCGTACTTC.

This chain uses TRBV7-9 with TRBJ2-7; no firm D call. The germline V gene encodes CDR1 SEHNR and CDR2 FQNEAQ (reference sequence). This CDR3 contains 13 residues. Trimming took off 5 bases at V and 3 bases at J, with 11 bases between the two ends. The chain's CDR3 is CASSHPLIYEQYF. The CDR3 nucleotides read TGTGCCAGCAGCCACCCGTTGATCTACGAGCAGTACTTC.

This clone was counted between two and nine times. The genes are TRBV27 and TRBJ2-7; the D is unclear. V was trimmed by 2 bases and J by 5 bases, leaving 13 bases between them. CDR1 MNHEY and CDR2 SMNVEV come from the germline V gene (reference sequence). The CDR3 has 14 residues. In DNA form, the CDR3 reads TGTGCCAGCAGTTTAGGCCAGGCCTCAGACGAGCAGTACTTC. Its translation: CASSLGQASDEQYF.

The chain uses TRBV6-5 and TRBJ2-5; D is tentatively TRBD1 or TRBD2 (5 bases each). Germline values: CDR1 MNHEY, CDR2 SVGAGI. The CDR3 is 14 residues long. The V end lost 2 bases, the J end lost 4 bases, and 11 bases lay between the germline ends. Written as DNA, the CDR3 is TGTGCCAGCAGTTACAGGGTGAGGGGAGAGACCCAGTACTTC. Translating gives CASSYRVRGETQYF.

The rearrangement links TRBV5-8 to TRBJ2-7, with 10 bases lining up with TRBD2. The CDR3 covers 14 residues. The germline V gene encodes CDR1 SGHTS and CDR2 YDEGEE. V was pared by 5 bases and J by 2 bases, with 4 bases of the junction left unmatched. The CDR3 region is CASRWTSGAYEQYF. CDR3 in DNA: TGTGCCAGCAGGTGGACTAGCGGAGCCTACGAGCAGTACTTC.

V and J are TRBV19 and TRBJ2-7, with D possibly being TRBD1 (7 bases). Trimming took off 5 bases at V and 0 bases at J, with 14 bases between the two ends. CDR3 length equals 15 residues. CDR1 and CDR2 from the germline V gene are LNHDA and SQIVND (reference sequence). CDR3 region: CASSPGGRSSYEQYF. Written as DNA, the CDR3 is TGTGCCAGTAGTCCAGGGGGGAGGAGCTCCTACGAGCAGTACTTC. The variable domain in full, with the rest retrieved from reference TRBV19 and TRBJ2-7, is DGGITQSPKYLFRKEGQNVTLSCEQNLNHDAMYWYRQDPGQGLRLIYYSQIVNDFQKGDIAEGYSVSREKKESFPLTVTSAQKNPTAFYLCASSPGGRSSYEQYFGPGTRLTVT.

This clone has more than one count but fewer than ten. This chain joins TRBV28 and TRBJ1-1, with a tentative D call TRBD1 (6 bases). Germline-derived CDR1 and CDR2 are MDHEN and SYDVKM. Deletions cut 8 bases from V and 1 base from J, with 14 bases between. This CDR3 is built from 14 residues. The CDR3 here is CASGWRGQNTEAFF. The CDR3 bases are TGTGCCAGCGGTTGGAGGGGACAGAACACTGAAGCTTTCTTT. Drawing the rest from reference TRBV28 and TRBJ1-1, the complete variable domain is DVKVTQSSRYLVKRTGEKVFLECVQDMDHENMFWYRQDPGLGLRLIYFSYDVKMKEKGDIPEGYSVSREKKERFSLILESASTNQTSMYLCASGWRGQNTEAFFGQGTRLTVV.

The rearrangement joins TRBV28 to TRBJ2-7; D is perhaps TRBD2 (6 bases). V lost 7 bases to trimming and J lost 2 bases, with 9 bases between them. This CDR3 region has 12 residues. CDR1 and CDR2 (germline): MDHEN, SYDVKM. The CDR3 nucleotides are TGTGCCAGCAATGGGAGGACCTACGAGCAGTACTTC. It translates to CASNGRTYEQYF.

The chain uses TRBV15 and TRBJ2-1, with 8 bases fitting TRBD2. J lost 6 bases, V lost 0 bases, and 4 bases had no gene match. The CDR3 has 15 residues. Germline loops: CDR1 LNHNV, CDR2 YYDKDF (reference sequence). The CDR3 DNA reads TGTGCCACCAGCAGAGATAGCGGGGCTTCCAATGAGCAGTTCTTC. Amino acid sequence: CATSRDSGASNEQFF.

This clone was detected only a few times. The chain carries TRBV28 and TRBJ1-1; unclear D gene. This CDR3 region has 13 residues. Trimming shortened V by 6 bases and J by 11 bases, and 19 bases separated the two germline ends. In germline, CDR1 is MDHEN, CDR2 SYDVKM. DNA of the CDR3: TGTGCCAGCAGCCGGGTCATGGTGTCACGGGCTTTCTTT. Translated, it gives CASSRVMVSRAFF. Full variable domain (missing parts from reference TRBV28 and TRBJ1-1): DVKVTQSSRYLVKRTGEKVFLECVQDMDHENMFWYRQDPGLGLRLIYFSYDVKMKEKGDIPEGYSVSREKKERFSLILESASTNQTSMYLCASSRVMVSRAFFGQGTRLTVV.

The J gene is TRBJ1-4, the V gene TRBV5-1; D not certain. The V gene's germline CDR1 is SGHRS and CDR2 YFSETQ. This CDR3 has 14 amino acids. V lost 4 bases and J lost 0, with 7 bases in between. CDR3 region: CASSPTTTNEKLFF. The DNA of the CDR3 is TGCGCCAGCAGCCCCACTACAACTAATGAAAAACTGTTTTTT.

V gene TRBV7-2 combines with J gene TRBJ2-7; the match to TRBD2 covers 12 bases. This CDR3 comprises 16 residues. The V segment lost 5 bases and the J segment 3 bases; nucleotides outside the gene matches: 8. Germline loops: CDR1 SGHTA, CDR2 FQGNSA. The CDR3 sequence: CASSPNALAGGYEQYF. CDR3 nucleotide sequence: TGTGCCAGCAGCCCCAACGCACTAGCGGGAGGCTACGAGCAGTACTTC.

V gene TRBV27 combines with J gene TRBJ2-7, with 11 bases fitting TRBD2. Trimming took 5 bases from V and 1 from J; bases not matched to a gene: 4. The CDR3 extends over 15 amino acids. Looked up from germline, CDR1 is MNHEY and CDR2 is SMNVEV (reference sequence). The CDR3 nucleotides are TGTGCCAGCAGTCTCGTAGCGGGAGGGTCCTACGAGCAGTACTTC. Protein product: CASSLVAGGSYEQYF.

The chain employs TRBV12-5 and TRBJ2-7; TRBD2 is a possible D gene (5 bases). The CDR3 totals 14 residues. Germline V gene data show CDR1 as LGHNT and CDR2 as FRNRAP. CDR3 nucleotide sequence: TGTGCGAGGCTACTGTCCGGGATCGCCTACGAGCAGTACTTC. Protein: CARLLSGIAYEQYF.

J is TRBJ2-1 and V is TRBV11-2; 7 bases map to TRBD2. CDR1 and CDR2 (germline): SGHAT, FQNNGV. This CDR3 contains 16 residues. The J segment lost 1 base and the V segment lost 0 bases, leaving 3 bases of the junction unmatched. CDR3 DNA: TGTGCCAGCAGCTTAGAGGGCGGGAGTTCCTACAATGAGCAGTTCTTC. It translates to CASSLEGGSSYNEQFF.

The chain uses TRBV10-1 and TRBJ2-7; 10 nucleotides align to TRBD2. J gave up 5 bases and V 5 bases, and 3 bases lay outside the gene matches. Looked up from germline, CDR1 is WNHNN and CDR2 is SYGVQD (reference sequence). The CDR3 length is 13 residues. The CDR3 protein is CASSLGTSDEQYF. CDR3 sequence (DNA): TGCGCCAGCAGTCTTGGGACTAGCGACGAGCAGTACTTC.

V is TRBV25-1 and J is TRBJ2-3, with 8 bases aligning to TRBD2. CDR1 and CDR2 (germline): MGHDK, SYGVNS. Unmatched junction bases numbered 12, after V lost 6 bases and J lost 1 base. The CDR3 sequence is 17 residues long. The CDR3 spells CASSDSTGTRGTDTQYF. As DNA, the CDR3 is TGTGCCAGCAGCGATTCCACCGGGACTAGGGGCACAGATACGCAGTATTTT.

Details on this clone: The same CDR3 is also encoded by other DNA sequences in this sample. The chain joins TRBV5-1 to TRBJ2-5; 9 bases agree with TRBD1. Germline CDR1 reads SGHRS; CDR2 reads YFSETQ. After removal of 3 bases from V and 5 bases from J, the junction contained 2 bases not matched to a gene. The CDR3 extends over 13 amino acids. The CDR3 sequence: CASSYGQGETQYF. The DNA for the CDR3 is TGCGCCAGCAGCTATGGACAGGGGGAGACCCAGTACTTC. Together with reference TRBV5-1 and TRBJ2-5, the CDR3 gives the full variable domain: KAGVTQTPRYLIKTRGQQVTLSCSPISGHRSVSWYQQTPGQGLQFLFEYFSETQRNKGNFPGRFSGRQFSNSRSEMNVSTLELGDSALYLCASSYGQGETQYFGPGTRLLVL.